This paragraph reports one TCR beta chain. The PCR made use of 60 Vbeta and 13 Jbeta primers. Data came from immunoSEQ multiplex PCR; TCRdb stores just in-frame clones and leaves some out. The table records some 100,000 clones, 75% to 80% of them present only once. This specimen belongs to a study of cytomegalovirus exposure and HLA in healthy donors. V was clipped by 3 bases and J by 8 bases, with 13 bases between them. The CDR3 totals 13 residues. Germline V gives CDR1 MGHDK, CDR2 SYGVNS. Sequenced input: PBMCs. The clonotype was recovered from a woman aged 40-49 years in good health and CMV-seropositive. This rearrangement joins TRBV25-1 to TRBJ1-2; tentative D call: TRBD1 (5 bases). The CDR3 nucleotides read TGTGCCAGCAGTGATGCGTCAGGGCGAGGCTACACCTTC. Its protein product is CASSDASGRGYTF.